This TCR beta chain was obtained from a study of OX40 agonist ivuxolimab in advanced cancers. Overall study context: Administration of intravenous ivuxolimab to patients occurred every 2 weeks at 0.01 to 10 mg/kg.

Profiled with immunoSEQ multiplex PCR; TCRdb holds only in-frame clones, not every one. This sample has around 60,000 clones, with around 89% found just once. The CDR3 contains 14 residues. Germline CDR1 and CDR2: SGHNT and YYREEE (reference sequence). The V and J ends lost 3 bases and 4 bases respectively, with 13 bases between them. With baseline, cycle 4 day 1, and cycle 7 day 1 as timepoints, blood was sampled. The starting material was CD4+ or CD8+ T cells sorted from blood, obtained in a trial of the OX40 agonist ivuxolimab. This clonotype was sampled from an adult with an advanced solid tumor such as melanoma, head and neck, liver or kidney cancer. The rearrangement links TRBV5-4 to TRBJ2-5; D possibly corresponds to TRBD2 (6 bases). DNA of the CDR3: TGTGCCAGCAGCTCGCGAGGAGGGTTAGAGACCCAGTACTTC. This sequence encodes CASSSRGGLETQYF.